This TCR beta chain was sequenced in a study of tumor-infiltrating lymphocytes in primary liver carcinoma. As for the study in general: The patients had histopathologically diagnosed primary liver carcinoma, and their disease was treated by surgical resection. Recorded tumor stage was T1-T3 N0M0, with diameters of about 4.2 to 10 cm.

Blood RNA was derived from unsorted whole blood, and germline DNA was extracted too. The V end lost 5 bases, the J end lost 9 bases, and 14 bases lay between the germline ends. Germline loops: CDR1 PRHDT, CDR2 FYEKMQ (reference sequence). CDR3 length: 13 residues. Total RNA (roughly 530 ng) served as template for TCR beta cDNA synthesis primed by a constant-region primer. ARM-PCR, slightly modified, supplied the TCR beta libraries through three nested multiplex PCR rounds. It was with TRBV1-TRBV30 forward primers and a C-beta reverse primer that the first two PCR rounds were run, at around 11 cycles each. TCRdb passed the multiplex PCR reads through MiXCR, listing each CDR3 protein once. Among approximately 320,000 distinct CDR3 sequences listed, 50% to 75% were seen once. For this clonotype: Its specificity is unknown.

Overall study results and limits: A significantly higher top-250-clone fraction was recorded for tumors than for blood (p = 0.039). Less overlap was seen in tumor-adjacent and tumor-blood pairs than in tumor region pairs.

The sequenced sample was peripheral blood. V is TRBV13 and J is TRBJ2-1; D gene uncertain. This TCR derives from a woman aged 25 to 39 with primary liver carcinoma and hepatitis B virus infection. The CDR3 nucleotides are TGTGCCAGCAGCCCCTCTAGGGTGGGTGAGCAGTTCTTC. Protein: CASSPSRVGEQFF.